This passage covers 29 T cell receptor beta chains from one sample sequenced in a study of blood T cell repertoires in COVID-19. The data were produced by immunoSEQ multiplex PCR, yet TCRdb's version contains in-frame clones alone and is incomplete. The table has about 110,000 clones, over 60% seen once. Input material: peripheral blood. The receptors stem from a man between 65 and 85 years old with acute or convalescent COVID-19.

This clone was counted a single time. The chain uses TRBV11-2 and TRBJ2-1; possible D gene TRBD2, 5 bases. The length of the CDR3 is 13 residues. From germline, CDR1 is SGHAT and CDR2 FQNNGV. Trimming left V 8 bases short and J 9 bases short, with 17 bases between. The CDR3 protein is CASGGNNHIEQFF. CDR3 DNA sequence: TGTGCCAGCGGAGGAAACAACCACATTGAGCAGTTCTTC.

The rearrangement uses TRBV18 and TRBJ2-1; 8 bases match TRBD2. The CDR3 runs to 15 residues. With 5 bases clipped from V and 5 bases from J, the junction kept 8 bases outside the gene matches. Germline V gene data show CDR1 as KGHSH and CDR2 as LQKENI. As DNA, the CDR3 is TGTGCCAGCTCATCCATAGCGGGGAGAAACAATGAGCAGTTCTTC. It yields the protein CASSSIAGRNNEQFF. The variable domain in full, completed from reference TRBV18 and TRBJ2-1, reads NAGVMQNPRHLVRRRGQEARLRCSPMKGHSHVYWYRQLPEEGLKFMVYLQKENIIDESGMPKERFSAEFPKEGPSILRIQQVVRGDSAAYFCASSSIAGRNNEQFFGPGTRLTVL.

CDR3 nucleotides: TGTGCCAGCAGTTTAAGGACAGGGTTTGGCAATGAGCAGTTCTTC. This codes for CASSLRTGFGNEQFF. This sequence joins TRBV28 and TRBJ2-1; 8 bases align to TRBD1. V was clipped by 2 bases and J by 6 bases; unmatched bases: 6. The germline V gene has CDR1 MDHEN and CDR2 SYDVKM. The CDR3 length is 15 residues.

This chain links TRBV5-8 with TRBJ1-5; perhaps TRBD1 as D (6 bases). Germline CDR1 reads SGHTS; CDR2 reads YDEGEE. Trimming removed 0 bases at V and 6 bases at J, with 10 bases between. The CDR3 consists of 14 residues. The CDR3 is CASSLGNRAQPQHF. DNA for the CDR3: TGTGCCAGCAGCTTGGGGAACAGGGCTCAGCCCCAGCATTTT.

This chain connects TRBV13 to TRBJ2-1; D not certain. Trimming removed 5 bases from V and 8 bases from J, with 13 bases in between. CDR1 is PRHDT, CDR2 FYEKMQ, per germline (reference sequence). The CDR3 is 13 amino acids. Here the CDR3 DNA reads TGTGCCAGCAGCGCTACTACAATCGATGAGCAGTTCTTC. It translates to CASSATTIDEQFF.

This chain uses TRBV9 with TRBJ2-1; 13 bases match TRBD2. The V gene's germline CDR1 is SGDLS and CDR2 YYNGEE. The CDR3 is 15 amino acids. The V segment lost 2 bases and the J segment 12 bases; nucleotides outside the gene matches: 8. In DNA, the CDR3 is TGTGCCAGCAGCGTCTCCGGGACTAGCGGGGCTTGGCAGTTCTTC. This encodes CASSVSGTSGAWQFF.

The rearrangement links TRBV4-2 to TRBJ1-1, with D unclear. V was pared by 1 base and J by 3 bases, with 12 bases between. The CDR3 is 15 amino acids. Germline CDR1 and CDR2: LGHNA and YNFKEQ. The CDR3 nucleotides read TGTGCCAGCAGCCAAGGATTAGGGAGGGACACTGAAGCTTTCTTT. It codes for CASSQGLGRDTEAFF.

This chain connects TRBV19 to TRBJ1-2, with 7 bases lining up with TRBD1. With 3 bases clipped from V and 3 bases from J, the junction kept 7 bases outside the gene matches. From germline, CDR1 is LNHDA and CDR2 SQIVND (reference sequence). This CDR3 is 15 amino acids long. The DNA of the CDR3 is TGTGCCAGTAGTATGGGCTCAGGGGGACACTATGGCTACACCTTC. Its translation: CASSMGSGGHYGYTF.

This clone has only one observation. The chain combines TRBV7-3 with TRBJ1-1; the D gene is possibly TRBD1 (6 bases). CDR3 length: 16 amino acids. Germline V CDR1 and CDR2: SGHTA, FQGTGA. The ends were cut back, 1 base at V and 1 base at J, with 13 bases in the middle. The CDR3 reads CASSLKGVTGNTEAFF. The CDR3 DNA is TGTGCCAGCAGCTTAAAGGGTGTGACAGGGAACACTGAAGCTTTCTTT. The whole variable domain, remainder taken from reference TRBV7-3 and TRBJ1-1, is GAGVSQTPSNKVTEKGKYVELRCDPISGHTALYWYRQSLGQGPEFLIYFQGTGAADDSGLPNDRFFAVRPEGSVSTLKIQRTERGDSAVYLCASSLKGVTGNTEAFFGQGTRLTVV.

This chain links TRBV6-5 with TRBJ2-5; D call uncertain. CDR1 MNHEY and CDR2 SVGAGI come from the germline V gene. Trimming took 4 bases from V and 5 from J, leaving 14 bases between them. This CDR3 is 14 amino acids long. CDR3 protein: CASSFNPTGETQYF. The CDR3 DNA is TGTGCCAGCAGTTTCAACCCTACCGGGGAGACCCAGTACTTC.

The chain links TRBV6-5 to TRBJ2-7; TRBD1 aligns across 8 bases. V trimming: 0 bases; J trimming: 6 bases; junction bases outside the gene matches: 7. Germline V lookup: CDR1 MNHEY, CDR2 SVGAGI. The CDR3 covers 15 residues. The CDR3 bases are TGTGCCAGCAGTTACTCTGCGCAGGGGGCGAGCGAGCAGTACTTC. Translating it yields CASSYSAQGASEQYF.

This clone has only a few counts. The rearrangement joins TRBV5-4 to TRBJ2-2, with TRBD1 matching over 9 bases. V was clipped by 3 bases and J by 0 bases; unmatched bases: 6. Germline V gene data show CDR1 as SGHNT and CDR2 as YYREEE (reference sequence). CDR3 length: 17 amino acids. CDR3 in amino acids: CASSSGTGGTNTGELFF. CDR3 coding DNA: TGTGCCAGCAGCTCGGGTACAGGGGGCACGAACACCGGGGAGCTGTTTTTT.

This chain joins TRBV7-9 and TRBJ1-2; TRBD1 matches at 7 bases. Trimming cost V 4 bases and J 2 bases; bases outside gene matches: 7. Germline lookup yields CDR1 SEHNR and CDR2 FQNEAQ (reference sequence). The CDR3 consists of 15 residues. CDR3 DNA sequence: TGTGCCAGCAGCTCAGTGTTGACAGGGAACTATGGCTACACCTTC. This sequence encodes CASSSVLTGNYGYTF.

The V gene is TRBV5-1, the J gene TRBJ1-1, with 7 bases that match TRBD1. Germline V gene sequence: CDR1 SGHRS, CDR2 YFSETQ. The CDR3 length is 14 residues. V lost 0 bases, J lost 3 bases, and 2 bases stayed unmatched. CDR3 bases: TGCGCCAGCAGCTTGGACAGGGGAGACACTGAAGCTTTCTTT. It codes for CASSLDRGDTEAFF.

CDR3 sequence: CAISAKGRNEQFF. The DNA of the CDR3 is TGTGCCATCAGTGCCAAGGGGCGGAATGAGCAGTTCTTC. This chain uses TRBV10-3 with TRBJ2-1, with D maybe TRBD1 (5 bases). This CDR3 has 13 amino acids. With 4 bases removed from V and 7 bases from J, the gap between germline ends came to 11 bases. The germline gives CDR1 ENHRY, CDR2 SYGVKD.

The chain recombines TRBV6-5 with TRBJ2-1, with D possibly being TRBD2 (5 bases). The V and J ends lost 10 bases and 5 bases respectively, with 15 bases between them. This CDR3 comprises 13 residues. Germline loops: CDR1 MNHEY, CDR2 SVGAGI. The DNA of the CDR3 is TGTGCCACATCTGACGGGAACGACAATGAGCAGTTCTTC. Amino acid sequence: CATSDGNDNEQFF.

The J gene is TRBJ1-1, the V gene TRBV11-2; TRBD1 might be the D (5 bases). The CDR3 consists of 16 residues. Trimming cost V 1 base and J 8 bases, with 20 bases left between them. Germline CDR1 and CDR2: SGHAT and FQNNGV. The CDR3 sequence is CASSLVRNSWTTEAFF. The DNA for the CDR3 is TGTGCCAGCAGCTTAGTTCGGAACAGTTGGACAACCGAAGCTTTCTTT.

CDR3 sequence reads: CASSLKGQNTEAFF. The CDR3, as DNA: TGTGCCAGCAGTCTCAAAGGACAGAACACTGAAGCTTTCTTT. This chain uses TRBV2 with TRBJ1-1, with TRBD1 as a possible D gene (5 bases). From germline, CDR1 is SNHLY and CDR2 FYNNEI. CDR3 length: 14 residues. V lost 5 bases and J 1 base, leaving 11 bases between the germline ends.

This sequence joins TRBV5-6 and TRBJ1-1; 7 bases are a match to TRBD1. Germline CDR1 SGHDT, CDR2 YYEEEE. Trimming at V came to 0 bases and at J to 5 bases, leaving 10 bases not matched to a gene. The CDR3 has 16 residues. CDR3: CASSLVDPRGRTEAFF. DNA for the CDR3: TGTGCCAGCAGCTTGGTAGACCCCAGGGGGAGGACTGAAGCTTTCTTT. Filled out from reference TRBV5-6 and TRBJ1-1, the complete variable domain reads DAGVTQSPTHLIKTRGQQVTLRCSPKSGHDTVSWYQQALGQGPQFIFQYYEEEERQRGNFPDRFSGHQFPNYSSELNVNALLLGDSALYLCASSLVDPRGRTEAFFGQGTRLTVV.

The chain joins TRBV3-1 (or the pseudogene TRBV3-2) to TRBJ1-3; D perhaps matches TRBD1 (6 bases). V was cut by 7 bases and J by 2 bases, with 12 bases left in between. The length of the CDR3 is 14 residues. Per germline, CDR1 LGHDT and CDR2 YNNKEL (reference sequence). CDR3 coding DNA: TGTGCCAGCAAGCAGGGGCCGACTGGAAACACCATATATTTT. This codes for CASKQGPTGNTIYF.

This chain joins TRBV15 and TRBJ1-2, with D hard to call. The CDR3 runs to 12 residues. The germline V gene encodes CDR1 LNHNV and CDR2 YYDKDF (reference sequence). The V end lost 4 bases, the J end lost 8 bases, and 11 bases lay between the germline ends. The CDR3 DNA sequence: TGTGCCACCAGCACCTTGGAGGGAGGCTACACCTTC. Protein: CATSTLEGGYTF.

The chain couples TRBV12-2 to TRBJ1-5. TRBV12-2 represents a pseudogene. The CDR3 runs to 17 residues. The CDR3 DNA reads TGTGCAAGTCGGGCCGGGGCGGGGGCGAAAAGGAATCAGCCCCAGCATTTT. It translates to CASRAGAGAKRNQPQHF.

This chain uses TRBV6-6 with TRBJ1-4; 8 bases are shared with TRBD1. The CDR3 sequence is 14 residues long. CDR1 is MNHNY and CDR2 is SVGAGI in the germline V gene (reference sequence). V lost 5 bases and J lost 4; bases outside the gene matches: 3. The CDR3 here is CASSLQGDNEKLFF. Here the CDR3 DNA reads TGTGCCAGCAGTCTACAGGGGGATAATGAAAAACTGTTTTTT.

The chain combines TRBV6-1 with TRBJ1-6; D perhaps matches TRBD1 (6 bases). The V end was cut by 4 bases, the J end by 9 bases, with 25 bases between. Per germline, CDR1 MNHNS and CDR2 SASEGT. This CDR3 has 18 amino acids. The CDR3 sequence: CASSARDTQRALGSPLHF. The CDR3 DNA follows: TGTGCCAGCAGTGCCCGGGACACACAACGGGCTCTAGGTTCACCCCTCCACTTT.

The chain's CDR3 is CASSIGQETTEAFF. The CDR3 nucleotides read TGTGCCAGTAGTATAGGACAGGAGACCACTGAAGCTTTCTTT. V and J are TRBV19 and TRBJ1-1; D is possibly TRBD1 (6 bases). CDR1 and CDR2 from the germline V gene are LNHDA and SQIVND (reference sequence). V lost 1 base and J lost 4, with 10 bases in between. The CDR3 runs 14 residues.

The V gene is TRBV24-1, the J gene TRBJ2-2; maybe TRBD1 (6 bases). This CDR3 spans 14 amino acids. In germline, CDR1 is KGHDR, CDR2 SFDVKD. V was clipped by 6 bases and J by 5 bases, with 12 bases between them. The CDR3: CATSQAGVTGELFF. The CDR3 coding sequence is TGTGCCACCAGTCAGGCAGGGGTAACCGGGGAGCTGTTTTTT.

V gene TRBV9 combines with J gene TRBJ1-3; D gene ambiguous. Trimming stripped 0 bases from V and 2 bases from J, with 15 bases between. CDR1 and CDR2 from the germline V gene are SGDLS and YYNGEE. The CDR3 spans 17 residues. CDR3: CASSVGRASVPGNTIYF. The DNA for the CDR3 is TGTGCCAGCAGCGTAGGAAGGGCTAGCGTACCTGGAAACACCATATATTTT. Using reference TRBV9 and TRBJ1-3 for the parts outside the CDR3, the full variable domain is DSGVTQTPKHLITATGQRVTLRCSPRSGDLSVYWYQQSLDQGLQFLIQYYNGEERAKGNILERFSAQQFPDLHSELNLSSLELGDSALYFCASSVGRASVPGNTIYFGEGSWLTVV.

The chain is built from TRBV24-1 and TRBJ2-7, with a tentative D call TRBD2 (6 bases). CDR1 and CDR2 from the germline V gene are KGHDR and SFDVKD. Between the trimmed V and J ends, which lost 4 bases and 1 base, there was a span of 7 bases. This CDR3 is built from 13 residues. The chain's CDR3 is CATSDGTSYEQYF. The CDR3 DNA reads TGTGCCACCAGTGACGGGACTTCCTACGAGCAGTACTTC.

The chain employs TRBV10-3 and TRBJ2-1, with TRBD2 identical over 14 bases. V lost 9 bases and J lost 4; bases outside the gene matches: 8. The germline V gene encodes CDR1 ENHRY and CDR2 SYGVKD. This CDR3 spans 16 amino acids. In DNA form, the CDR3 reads TGTGCCATGGCGCAGACTAGCGGGGGGGAATACAATGAGCAGTTCTTC. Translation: CAMAQTSGGEYNEQFF.